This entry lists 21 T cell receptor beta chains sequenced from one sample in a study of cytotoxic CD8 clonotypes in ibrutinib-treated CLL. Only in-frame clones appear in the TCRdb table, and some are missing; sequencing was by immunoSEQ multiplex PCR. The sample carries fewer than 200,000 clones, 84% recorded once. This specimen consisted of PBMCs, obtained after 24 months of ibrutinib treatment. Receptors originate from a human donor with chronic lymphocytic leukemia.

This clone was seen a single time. Written as DNA, the CDR3 is TGTGCCAGCAGCTTGATCGGAGGGCCAAATAATTCACCCCTCCACTTT. Translation: CASSLIGGPNNSPLHF. V gene TRBV5-6 combines with J gene TRBJ1-6, with unresolved D. Germline V gene data show CDR1 as SGHDT and CDR2 as YYEEEE. The CDR3 runs to 16 residues. Trimming left V 1 base short and J 5 bases short, with 13 bases between.

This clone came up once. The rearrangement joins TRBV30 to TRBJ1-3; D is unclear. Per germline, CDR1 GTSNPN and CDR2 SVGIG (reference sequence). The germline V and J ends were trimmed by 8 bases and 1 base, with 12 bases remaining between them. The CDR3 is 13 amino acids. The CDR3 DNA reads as TGTGCCCGAATGCCCGTTTCTGGAAACACCATATATTTT. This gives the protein CARMPVSGNTIYF.

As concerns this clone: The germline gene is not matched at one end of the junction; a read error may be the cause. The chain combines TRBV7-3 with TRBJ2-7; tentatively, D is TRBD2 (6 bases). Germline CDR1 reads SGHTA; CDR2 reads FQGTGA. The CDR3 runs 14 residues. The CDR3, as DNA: TGTGCCAGCAGCTTAGCTAGCGTCTCCTACGAGCGGTACTTC. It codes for CASSLASVSYERYF.

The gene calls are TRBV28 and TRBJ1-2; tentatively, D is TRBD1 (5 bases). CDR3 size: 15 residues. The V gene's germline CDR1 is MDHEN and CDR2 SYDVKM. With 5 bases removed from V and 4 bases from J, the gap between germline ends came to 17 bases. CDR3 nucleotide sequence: TGTGCCAGCAGTCCATCCCATTTGAGGGGCTATGGCTACACCTTC. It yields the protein CASSPSHLRGYGYTF.

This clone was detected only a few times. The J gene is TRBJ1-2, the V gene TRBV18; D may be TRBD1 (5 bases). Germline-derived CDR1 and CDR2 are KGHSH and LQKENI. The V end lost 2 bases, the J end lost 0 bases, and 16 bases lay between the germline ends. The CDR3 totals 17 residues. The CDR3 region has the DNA TGTGCCAGCTCACCAAGACCGGGACTGCAAGCTAACTATGGCTACACCTTC. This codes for CASSPRPGLQANYGYTF.

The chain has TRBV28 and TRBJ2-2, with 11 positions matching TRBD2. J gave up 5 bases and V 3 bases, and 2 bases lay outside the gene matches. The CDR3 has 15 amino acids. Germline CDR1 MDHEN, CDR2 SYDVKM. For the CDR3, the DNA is TGTGCCAGCAGTTTTCCTAGCGGGAGGACCGGGGAGCTGTTTTTT. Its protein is CASSFPSGRTGELFF.

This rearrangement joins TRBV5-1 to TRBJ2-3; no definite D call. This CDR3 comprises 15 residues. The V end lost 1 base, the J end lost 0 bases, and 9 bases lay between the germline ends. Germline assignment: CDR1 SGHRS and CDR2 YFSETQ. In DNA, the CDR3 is TGCGCCAGCAGCTTGCTTGACTTCAGCACAGATACGCAGTATTTT. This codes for CASSLLDFSTDTQYF.

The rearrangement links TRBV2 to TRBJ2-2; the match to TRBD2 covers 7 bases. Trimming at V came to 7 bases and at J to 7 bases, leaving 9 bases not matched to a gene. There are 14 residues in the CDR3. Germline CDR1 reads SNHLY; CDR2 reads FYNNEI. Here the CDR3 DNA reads TGTGCCAGCACTCAACTAGCGACGGGCGGGGAGCTGTTTTTT. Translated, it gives CASTQLATGGELFF.

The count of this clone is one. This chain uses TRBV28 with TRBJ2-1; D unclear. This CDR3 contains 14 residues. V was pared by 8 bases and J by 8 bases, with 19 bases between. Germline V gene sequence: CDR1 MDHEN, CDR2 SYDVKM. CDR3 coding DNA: TGTGCCAGCTCCCCGGGTGGGGTGAGTGATGAGCAGTTCTTC. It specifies CASSPGGVSDEQFF. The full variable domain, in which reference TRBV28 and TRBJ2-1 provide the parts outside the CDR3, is DVKVTQSSRYLVKRTGEKVFLECVQDMDHENMFWYRQDPGLGLRLIYFSYDVKMKEKGDIPEGYSVSREKKERFSLILESASTNQTSMYLCASSPGGVSDEQFFGPGTRLTVL.

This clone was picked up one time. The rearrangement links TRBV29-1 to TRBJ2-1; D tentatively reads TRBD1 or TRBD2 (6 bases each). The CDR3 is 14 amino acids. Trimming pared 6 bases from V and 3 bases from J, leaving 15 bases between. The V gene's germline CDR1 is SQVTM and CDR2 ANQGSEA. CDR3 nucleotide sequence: TGCAGCGTAGAACAGGGTAGCGGCTACAATGAGCAGTTCTTC. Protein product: CSVEQGSGYNEQFF.

CDR3 bases: TGTGCCAGCACCCTGGGGAGCGGGGGGTCCGATACGCAGTATTTT. It yields the protein CASTLGSGGSDTQYF. The rearrangement links TRBV7-9 to TRBJ2-3, with 9 positions matching TRBD2. The CDR3 totals 15 residues. The junction had 11 bases not matched to a gene; V was cut back by 7 bases and J by 6 bases. Germline V gives CDR1 SEHNR, CDR2 FQNEAQ (reference sequence).

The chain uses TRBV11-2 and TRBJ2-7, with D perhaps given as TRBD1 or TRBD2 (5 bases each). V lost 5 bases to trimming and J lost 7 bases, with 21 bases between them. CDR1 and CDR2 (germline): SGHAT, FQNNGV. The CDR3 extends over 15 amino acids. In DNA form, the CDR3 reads TGTGCCAGCAGCCGCGCCGGGACGGATCCTCGAGAGCAGTACTTC. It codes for CASSRAGTDPREQYF. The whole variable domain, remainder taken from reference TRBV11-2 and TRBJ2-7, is EAGVAQSPRYKIIEKRQSVAFWCNPISGHATLYWYQQILGQGPKLLIQFQNNGVVDDSQLPKDRFSAERLKGVDSTLKIQPAKLEDSAVYLCASSRAGTDPREQYFGPGTRLTVT.

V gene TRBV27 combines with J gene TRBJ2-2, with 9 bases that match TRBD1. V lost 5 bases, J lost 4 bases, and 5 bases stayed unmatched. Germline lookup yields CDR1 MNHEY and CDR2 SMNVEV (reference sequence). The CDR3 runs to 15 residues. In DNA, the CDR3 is TGTGCCAGCAGTCGAACAGGGGGCAGCACCGGGGAGCTGTTTTTT. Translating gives CASSRTGGSTGELFF.

This chain's CDR3 is CASSHPWGQSTDTQYF. The CDR3 DNA sequence: TGCGCCAGCAGCCACCCTTGGGGACAGTCAACAGATACGCAGTATTTT. The chain joins TRBV4-1 to TRBJ2-3; 7 nucleotides line up with TRBD1. Germline CDR1 reads MGHRA; CDR2 reads YSYEKL. Trimming took 3 bases from V and 3 from J; bases not matched to a gene: 9. The CDR3 runs to 16 residues.

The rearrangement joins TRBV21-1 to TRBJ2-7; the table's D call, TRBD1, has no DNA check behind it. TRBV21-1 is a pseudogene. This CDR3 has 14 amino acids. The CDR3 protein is CASPLAGAVTEQYF. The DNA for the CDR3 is TGTGCCAGCCCGTTGGCAGGGGCCGTTACTGAGCAGTACTTC.

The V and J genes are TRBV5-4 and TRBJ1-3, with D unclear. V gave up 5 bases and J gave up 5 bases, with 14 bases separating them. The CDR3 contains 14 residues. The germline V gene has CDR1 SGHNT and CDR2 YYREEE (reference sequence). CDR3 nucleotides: TGTGCCAGCAGTCATAAGGACCGTCGAAACACCATATATTTT. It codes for CASSHKDRRNTIYF.

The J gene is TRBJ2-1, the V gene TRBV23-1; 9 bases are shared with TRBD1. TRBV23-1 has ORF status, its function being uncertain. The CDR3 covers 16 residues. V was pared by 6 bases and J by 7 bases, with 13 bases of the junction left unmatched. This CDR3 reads CASSRGDGQGCNEQFF. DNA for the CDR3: TGCGCCAGCAGCAGAGGGGACGGACAGGGGTGTAATGAGCAGTTCTTC.

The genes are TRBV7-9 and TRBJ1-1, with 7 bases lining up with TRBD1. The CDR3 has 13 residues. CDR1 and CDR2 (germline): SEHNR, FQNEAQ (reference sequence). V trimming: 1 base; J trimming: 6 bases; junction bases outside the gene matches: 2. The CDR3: CASSLGQGPEAFF. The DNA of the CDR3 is TGTGCCAGCAGCTTAGGACAGGGCCCTGAAGCTTTCTTT.

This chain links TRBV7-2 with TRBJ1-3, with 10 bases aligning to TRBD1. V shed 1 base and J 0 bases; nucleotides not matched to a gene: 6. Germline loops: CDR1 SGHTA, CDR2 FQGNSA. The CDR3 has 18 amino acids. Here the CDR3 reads CASSLVLTGGSSGNTIYF. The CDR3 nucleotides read TGTGCCAGCAGCTTAGTATTGACAGGGGGCAGCTCTGGAAACACCATATATTTT.

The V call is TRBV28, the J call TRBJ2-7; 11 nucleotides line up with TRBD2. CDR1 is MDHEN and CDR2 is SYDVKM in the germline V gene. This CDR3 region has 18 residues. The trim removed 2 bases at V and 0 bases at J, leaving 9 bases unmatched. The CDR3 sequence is CASSLTLRLAGLSYEQYF. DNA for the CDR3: TGTGCCAGCAGTTTAACCTTGCGACTAGCGGGGCTCTCCTACGAGCAGTACTTC.

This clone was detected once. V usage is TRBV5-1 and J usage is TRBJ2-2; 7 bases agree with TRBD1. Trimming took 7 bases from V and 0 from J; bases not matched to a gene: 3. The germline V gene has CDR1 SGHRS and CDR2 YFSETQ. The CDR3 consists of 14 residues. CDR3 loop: CASAGTANTGELFF. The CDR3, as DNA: TGCGCCAGCGCCGGGACAGCGAACACCGGGGAGCTGTTTTTT.